A single T cell receptor (beta chain) is shown here with its context. The antigen remains unidentified. The record originates from a study of blood T cells in healthy people across ages. Trimming took 3 bases from V and 5 from J, leaving 7 bases between them. CDR1 and CDR2 from the germline V gene are DFQATT and SNEGSKA (reference sequence). This CDR3 has 11 amino acids. Study-wide results and limits: Both naive CD4+ cell counts and diversity were greater in long-lived donors than in aged donors. Age advanced and TCR beta diversity per million T cells fell, roughly linearly.

A sample-barcoded 5' primer and a J-beta primer mix were used in a second PCR of roughly 7 to 12 cycles. The template-switch adaptor was a 5' adaptor with 12 random nucleotides. It tagged each cDNA molecule. Each single sample gave us at least 2.5 million CDR3-containing paired-end reads. TCRdb reprocessed the 5' RACE reads with MiXCR, giving one entry per CDR3 protein. The table has approximately 810,000 distinct CDR3 sequences, less than 35% seen once. The clonotype was recovered from an elderly woman in good health. The specimen sequenced was blood. The V call is TRBV20-1, the J call TRBJ1-1; D not certain. CDR3 in DNA: TGCAGTGCTAGTCGAGTGACTGAAGCTTTCTTT. It translates to CSASRVTEAFF.